This T cell receptor (beta chain) emerged from a study of T cell repertoires in cytomegalovirus infection. TCRdb re-called the reads through MiXCR, storing one row per CDR3 protein. The sample shows roughly 150,000 distinct CDR3 sequences, under 20% of them seen only once. The V and J ends lost 0 bases and 4 bases respectively, with 4 bases between them. The CDR3 extends over 13 amino acids. The germline gives CDR1 SGHDN, CDR2 FVKESK. Findings and limits, study-wide: Dominating the ex vivo response were HLA-C-restricted CMV-specific TCR beta clonotypes. Based on cumulative public TCR beta family frequency, carriers of CMV plus the relevant HLA were identified.

A remark on this clonotype: Its antigen is not identified.

The sequenced material came from CD8+ T cells from PBMCs. V and J are TRBV14 and TRBJ2-1, with D unclear. This clonotype was sampled from a human donor in good health (CMV status not recorded). Some clones in this sample may be carry-over from other donors' samples. Here the CDR3 DNA reads TGTGCCAGCAGCCAAGATGGGTACAATGAGCAGTTCTTC. Amino acid sequence: CASSQDGYNEQFF.